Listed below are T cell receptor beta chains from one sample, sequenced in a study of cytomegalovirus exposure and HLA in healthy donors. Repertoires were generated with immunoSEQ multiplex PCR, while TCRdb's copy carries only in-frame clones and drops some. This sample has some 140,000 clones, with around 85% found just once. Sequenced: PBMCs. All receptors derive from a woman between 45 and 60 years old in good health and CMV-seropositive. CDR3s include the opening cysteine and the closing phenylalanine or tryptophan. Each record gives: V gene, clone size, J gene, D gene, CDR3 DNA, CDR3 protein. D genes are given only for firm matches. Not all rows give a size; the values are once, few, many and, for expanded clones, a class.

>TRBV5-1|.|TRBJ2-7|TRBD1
TGCGCCAGCAGCTTAGGACAGGCGGCCTACGAGCAGTACTTC
CASSLGQAAYEQYF
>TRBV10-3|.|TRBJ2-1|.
TGTGCCATCAGTGGTCTAACAGGGCGCTACAATGAGCAGTTCTTC
CAISGLTGRYNEQFF
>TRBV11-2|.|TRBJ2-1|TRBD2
TGTGCCAGCAGCCCTCGGGGGGGCCGCCAAATGAGCTCCTACAATGAGCAGTTCTTC
CASSPRGGRQMSSYNEQFF
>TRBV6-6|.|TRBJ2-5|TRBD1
TGTGCCAGCAGCCGCGGCTCCTCCAGGGGGGAGACCCAGTACTTC
CASSRGSSRGETQYF
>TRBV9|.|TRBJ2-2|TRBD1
TGTGCCAGCAGTGACAGGGGCATGAACACCGGGGAGCTGTTTTTT
CASSDRGMNTGELFF
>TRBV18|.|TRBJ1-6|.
TGTGCCAGTACACCAAGTGGAGATCCGTATAATTCACCCCTCCACTTT
CASTPSGDPYNSPLHF
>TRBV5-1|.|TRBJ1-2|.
TGCGCCAGCAGCTTGGCCACGGAGGGGTATGGCTACACCTTC
CASSLATEGYGYTF
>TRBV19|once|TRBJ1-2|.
TGTGCCAGTAGTATAAACGGAGCAGACCTCGGCTACACCTTC
CASSINGADLGYTF
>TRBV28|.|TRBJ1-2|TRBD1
TGTGCCAGCAGTTTACCGGGACAGGGTAGGGGCTACACCTTC
CASSLPGQGRGYTF
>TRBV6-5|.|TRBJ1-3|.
TGTGCCAGCAGTTACTCTGGGGAGTCTGGAAACACCATATATTTT
CASSYSGESGNTIYF
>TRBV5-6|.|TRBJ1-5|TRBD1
TGTGCCAGCAGATCAGGGGGCGTCCAGGATCAGCCCCAGCATTTT
CASRSGGVQDQPQHF
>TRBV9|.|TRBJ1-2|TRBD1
TGTGCCAGCAGCACGACAGGGGCAAATAATGGCTACACCTTC
CASSTTGANNGYTF
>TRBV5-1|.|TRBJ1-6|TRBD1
TGCGCCAGCAGCTTGGCTTCCGGGACAGGGGCTGAAAAGGCCCTCCACTTT
CASSLASGTGAEKALHF
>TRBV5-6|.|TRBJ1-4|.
TGTGCCAGCAGTTATACTAATGAAAAACTGTTTTTT
CASSYTNEKLFF
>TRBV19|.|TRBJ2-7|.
TGTGCCAGTAGTCCTTCCGCGGCAGGGGTCTACGAGCAGTACTTC
CASSPSAAGVYEQYF